A single sample is the source of the 32 T cell receptor beta chains below, sequenced in a study of response to subunit inactivated influenza vaccine. TCRdb re-called the RT-PCR reads through MiXCR, storing one row per CDR3 protein. The sample yields a few hundred thousand distinct CDR3 sequences, approximately 15% seen once. The material was PBMCs from blood, obtained roughly 13 days after vaccination. All receptors come from a man aged 50 to 60 who received an inactivated influenza vaccine.

This chain connects TRBV20-1 to TRBJ2-3, with D perhaps being TRBD1 or TRBD2 (6 bases each). The CDR3 has 16 residues. Per the germline V gene, CDR1 is DFQATT and CDR2 is SNEGSKA (reference sequence). The V end lost 4 bases, the J end lost 7 bases, and 24 bases lay between the germline ends. For the CDR3, the DNA is TGCAGTGCTAAGGCGGTAACAGGGACTTTTGACTATACGCAGTATTTT. Its translation: CSAKAVTGTFDYTQYF.

This sequence joins TRBV25-1 and TRBJ2-5; TRBD2 might be the D (6 bases). From germline, CDR1 is MGHDK and CDR2 SYGVNS. Between the trimmed V and J ends, which lost 9 bases and 5 bases, there was a span of 19 bases. CDR3 size: 14 residues. The CDR3 DNA reads as TGTGCCAGTAACCCTCCCGGGGGACGGGAGACCCAGTACTTC. It is translated as CASNPPGGRETQYF.

The V call is TRBV29-1, the J call TRBJ1-4; 7 bases match TRBD1. The V and J ends lost 3 bases and 4 bases, in that order; junction bases with no gene match: 5. Germline-derived CDR1 and CDR2 are SQVTM and ANQGSEA. This CDR3 is built from 14 residues. The CDR3 DNA follows: TGCAGCGTTGAGGACCGGGACAGTAATGAAAAACTGTTTTTT. Its translation is CSVEDRDSNEKLFF.

CDR3: CASSLAGGERNTIYF. The CDR3 DNA reads TGTGCCAGCAGCTTAGCTGGAGGGGAGAGAAACACCATATATTTT. The chain uses TRBV7-8 and TRBJ1-3; perhaps TRBD1 as D (5 bases). V shed 0 bases and J shed 5 bases, with 11 bases lying between them. Germline CDR1 reads SGHVS; CDR2 reads FQNEAQ. This CDR3 contains 15 residues.

This clonotype came up many times. The V gene is TRBV29-1, the J gene TRBJ2-1; 7 positions agree with TRBD2. Germline loops: CDR1 SQVTM, CDR2 ANQGSEA. The CDR3 totals 16 residues. V was pared by 0 bases and J by 1 base, with 6 bases of the junction left unmatched. CDR3 region: CSVEEASGASYNEQFF. The CDR3 nucleotides read TGCAGCGTTGAAGAGGCGAGCGGGGCGTCCTACAATGAGCAGTTCTTC.

There are a few counts of this clonotype. This chain connects TRBV7-9 to TRBJ2-7; D gene ambiguous. The CDR3 contains 13 residues. Germline CDR1 is SEHNR and CDR2 is FQNEAQ (reference sequence). V lost 1 base, J lost 4 bases, and 8 bases lay in between. The CDR3 coding sequence is TGTGCCAGCAGCTTAGTGAAGTCATACGAGCAGTACTTC. It codes for CASSLVKSYEQYF.

This chain uses TRBV6-2 or TRBV6-3 with TRBJ1-5; 8 bases fit TRBD1. The CDR3 length is 16 residues. The junction had 12 bases not matched to a gene; V was cut back by 6 bases and J by 5 bases. Per germline, CDR1 MNHEY and CDR2 SVGEGT. Written as DNA, the CDR3 is TGTGCCAGCAGCCCGGACAGGGACCCGTTTTATCAGCCCCAGCATTTT. Protein: CASSPDRDPFYQPQHF.

J is TRBJ2-3 and V is TRBV30; the match to TRBD2 covers 7 bases. From germline, CDR1 is GTSNPN and CDR2 SVGIG (reference sequence). CDR3 length equals 14 residues. V lost 3 bases to trimming and J lost 4 bases; unmatched junction nucleotides: 7. The CDR3 sequence is CAWRTAGASDTQYF. The CDR3 nucleotides are TGTGCCTGGAGGACTGCGGGAGCATCAGATACGCAGTATTTT.

CDR3 in amino acids: CASSSLGRFGYTF. DNA of the CDR3: TGTGCCAGCAGCTCTCTCGGGCGCTTTGGCTACACCTTC. The V and J genes are TRBV11-2 and TRBJ1-2; D unclear. Trimming shortened V by 4 bases and J by 7 bases, and 13 bases separated the two germline ends. Germline V lookup: CDR1 SGHAT, CDR2 FQNNGV. The CDR3 runs to 13 residues. Filled out from reference TRBV11-2 and TRBJ1-2, the complete variable domain reads EAGVAQSPRYKIIEKRQSVAFWCNPISGHATLYWYQQILGQGPKLLIQFQNNGVVDDSQLPKDRFSAERLKGVDSTLKIQPAKLEDSAVYLCASSSLGRFGYTFGSGTRLTVV.

This clonotype was counted a few times. This chain uses TRBV19 with TRBJ1-2, with no clear D. The CDR3 loop spans 11 amino acids. Germline lookup yields CDR1 LNHDA and CDR2 SQIVND (reference sequence). Trimming pared 8 bases from V and 3 bases from J, leaving 7 bases between. This chain's CDR3 is CASGEDYGYTF. CDR3 sequence (DNA): TGTGCCAGTGGCGAGGACTATGGCTACACCTTC.

This clonotype was seen a handful of times. The V and J genes are TRBV24-1 and TRBJ2-1; D is unresolved. Trimming left V 0 bases short and J 4 bases short, with 6 bases between. From germline, CDR1 is KGHDR and CDR2 SFDVKD. The CDR3 extends over 14 amino acids. CDR3 DNA: TGTGCCACCAGTGATTTGTACAGTTACAATGAGCAGTTCTTC. Protein product: CATSDLYSYNEQFF.

The rearrangement uses TRBV3-1 and TRBJ2-1; D perhaps matches TRBD2 (5 bases). Per the germline V gene, CDR1 is LGHDT and CDR2 is YNNKEL (reference sequence). The length of the CDR3 is 16 residues. The germline V and J ends were trimmed by 0 bases and 0 bases, with 9 bases remaining between them. The CDR3 spells CASSQDPGFSYNEQFF. For the CDR3, the DNA is TGTGCCAGCAGCCAAGATCCGGGGTTCTCCTACAATGAGCAGTTCTTC.

V is TRBV6-5 and J is TRBJ2-3, with TRBD2 matching 7 bases. Unmatched junction bases numbered 5, after V lost 0 bases and J lost 2 bases. This CDR3 comprises 16 residues. Germline CDR1 is MNHEY and CDR2 is SVGAGI. The CDR3 is CASSYSPSGHTDTQYF. Written as DNA, the CDR3 is TGTGCCAGCAGTTACTCTCCTAGCGGACACACAGATACGCAGTATTTT.

This clonotype was seen a handful of times. V is TRBV14 and J is TRBJ2-3; the D is unclear. Germline V lookup: CDR1 SGHDN, CDR2 FVKESK. V lost 4 bases to trimming and J lost 6 bases, with 23 bases between them. The CDR3 loop spans 17 amino acids. CDR3 in amino acids: CASSPNGETALGDTQYF. The CDR3 bases are TGTGCCAGCAGCCCCAATGGTGAAACGGCCCTGGGGGATACGCAGTATTTT.

The chain combines TRBV4-1 with TRBJ2-4, with TRBD2 matching over 10 bases. The V and J ends lost 6 bases and 15 bases, in that order; junction bases with no gene match: 8. CDR1 MGHRA and CDR2 YSYEKL come from the germline V gene. CDR3 length: 12 amino acids. Here the CDR3 reads CASRSSGGALYF. For the CDR3, the DNA is TGCGCCAGCAGGTCGAGCGGGGGGGCTTTGTACTTC.

The chain combines TRBV10-1 with TRBJ1-1; TRBD1 might be the D (6 bases). V was cut by 0 bases and J by 4 bases, with 9 bases left in between. Germline V gene lookup returns CDR1 WNHNN and CDR2 SYGVQD (reference sequence). The CDR3 runs to 14 residues. Here the CDR3 reads CASSESGGGTEAFF. The CDR3 DNA is TGCGCCAGCAGTGAGTCAGGGGGTGGCACTGAAGCTTTCTTT.

The chain carries TRBV30 and TRBJ1-2, with D tentatively TRBD1 (5 bases). Trimming removed 4 bases at V and 6 bases at J, with 15 bases between. Germline V CDR1 and CDR2: GTSNPN, SVGIG (reference sequence). The CDR3 is made up of 13 amino acids. The DNA of the CDR3 is TGTGCCTGGAAGTTTCAGGGAGGCAATGGCTACACCTTC. Amino acids: CAWKFQGGNGYTF.

V and J are TRBV24-1 and TRBJ2-1, with 7 bases lining up with TRBD2. This CDR3 has 16 residues. Germline V gene lookup returns CDR1 KGHDR and CDR2 SFDVKD. J lost 3 bases, V lost 4 bases, and 8 bases had no gene match. This CDR3 is CATSDPSTGGYNEQFF. DNA for the CDR3: TGTGCCACCAGTGACCCATCAACGGGAGGCTACAATGAGCAGTTCTTC.

The chain uses TRBV11-2 and TRBJ2-5; D is uncertain. CDR3 length: 14 residues. The V end lost 5 bases, the J end lost 5 bases, and 15 bases lay between the germline ends. CDR1 is SGHAT, CDR2 FQNNGV, per germline. Here the CDR3 reads CASSVAGSDETQYF. CDR3 nucleotide sequence: TGTGCCAGCAGCGTCGCCGGTTCAGACGAGACCCAGTACTTC.

This clonotype appeared a few times. CDR3 nucleotides: TGTGCCGGGGGCCTAAGCTCCTACAATGAGCAGTTCTTC. Protein product: CAGGLSSYNEQFF. This chain connects TRBV7-9 to TRBJ2-1, with TRBD1 as a possible D gene (6 bases). With 11 bases removed from V and 0 bases from J, the gap between germline ends came to 11 bases. The CDR3 is made up of 13 amino acids. Germline V gives CDR1 SEHNR, CDR2 FQNEAQ (reference sequence).

This clonotype was observed a handful of times. V is TRBV5-1 and J is TRBJ2-3; TRBD1 agrees at 10 bases. This CDR3 contains 14 residues. CDR1 and CDR2 (germline): SGHRS, YFSETQ. V dropped 0 bases and J dropped 6; count of bases not matched to a gene: 1. CDR3 DNA sequence: TGCGCCAGCAGCTTGGAGGACAGGGGGGATACGCAGTATTTT. It encodes CASSLEDRGDTQYF.

The gene calls are TRBV20-1 and TRBJ2-5; D is perhaps TRBD1 (5 bases). The CDR3 has 13 amino acids. V was cut by 1 base and J by 4 bases, with 10 bases left in between. Germline CDR1 is DFQATT and CDR2 is SNEGSKA (reference sequence). Here the CDR3 DNA reads TGCAGTGCTAGAGGACAGATGAGAGAGACCCAGTACTTC. Translating it yields CSARGQMRETQYF.

The chain uses TRBV15 and TRBJ1-5, with D tentatively TRBD1 (6 bases). Trimming removed 0 bases from V and 4 bases from J, with 13 bases in between. Germline-derived CDR1 and CDR2 are LNHNV and YYDKDF (reference sequence). The CDR3 consists of 16 residues. The CDR3 spells CATSRDPGGPNQPQHF. DNA of the CDR3: TGTGCCACCAGCAGAGATCCTGGGGGCCCGAATCAGCCCCAGCATTTT. Together with reference TRBV15 and TRBJ1-5, the CDR3 gives the full variable domain: DAMVIQNPRYQVTQFGKPVTLSCSQTLNHNVMYWYQQKSSQAPKLLFHYYDKDFNNEADTPDNFQSRRPNTSFCFLDIRSPGLGDTAMYLCATSRDPGGPNQPQHFGDGTRLSIL.

This clonotype was seen more than once but under ten times. The V gene is TRBV28, the J gene TRBJ2-3; D is unclear. The CDR3 runs 14 residues. Germline CDR1 is MDHEN and CDR2 is SYDVKM. The V gene lost 3 bases and the J gene lost 2 bases, with 9 bases spanning the gap. CDR3 sequence: CASSLFPATDTQYF. CDR3 coding DNA: TGTGCCAGCAGTTTGTTCCCAGCCACAGATACGCAGTATTTT.

A word on this clonotype: At one of its ends the junction is not consistent with the germline gene, which may arise from a read error. The genes are TRBV3-1 and TRBJ2-6; 8 positions match TRBD1. CDR1 is LGHDT and CDR2 is YNNKEL in the germline V gene (reference sequence). The CDR3 is made up of 16 amino acids. The CDR3 sequence is CASIQGTGGLANVLTF. The CDR3 DNA reads as TGTGCCAGCATCCAAGGGACAGGAGGGTTGGCCAACGTCCTGACTTTC.

This clonotype was recorded many times. The chain recombines TRBV20-1 with TRBJ2-1, with D perhaps matching TRBD1 or TRBD2 (8 bases each). V gave up 5 bases and J gave up 12 bases, with 17 bases separating them. This CDR3 has 12 amino acids. Germline V lookup: CDR1 DFQATT, CDR2 SNEGSKA (reference sequence). The CDR3 DNA is TGCAGTGCTCACCGACAGGGGACTAGGCAGTTCTTC. This encodes CSAHRQGTRQFF.

The chain is built from TRBV12-3 or TRBV12-4 and TRBJ2-1; D perhaps matches TRBD2 (6 bases). Trimming stripped 5 bases from V and 3 bases from J, with 17 bases between. The CDR3 has 16 amino acids. The CDR3 loop reads CASSNHRLADYNEQFF. The CDR3 DNA reads as TGTGCCAGCAGTAACCATCGGTTAGCGGACTACAATGAGCAGTTCTTC.

This clonotype showed up just a few times. This chain uses TRBV28 with TRBJ1-5; the match to TRBD1 covers 9 bases. From germline, CDR1 is MDHEN and CDR2 SYDVKM. The CDR3 length is 15 residues. The V segment lost 5 bases and the J segment 3 bases; nucleotides outside the gene matches: 5. This CDR3 reads CASSVRDRDNQPQHF. The DNA for the CDR3 is TGTGCCAGCAGTGTACGGGACAGGGACAATCAGCCCCAGCATTTT.

The chain carries TRBV12-2 and TRBJ2-2; TRBD2, as called in the table, went unchecked against the DNA. TRBV12-2 is designated a pseudogene. The CDR3 runs 17 residues. The CDR3 DNA reads TGTGCCATCGGCCCCGGGCTTGTCGGGGTACACACCGGGGAGCTGTTTTTT. Its translation is CAIGPGLVGVHTGELFF.

V and J are TRBV9 and TRBJ2-2; no firm D call. Germline CDR1 SGDLS, CDR2 YYNGEE. With 2 bases removed from V and 5 bases from J, the gap between germline ends came to 10 bases. The CDR3 has 14 amino acids. The CDR3 DNA reads as TGTGCCAGCAGCGTCGGTGCGCCAACCGGGGAGCTGTTTTTT. Amino acids: CASSVGAPTGELFF. The full variable domain, completed using reference TRBV9 and TRBJ2-2, is DSGVTQTPKHLITATGQRVTLRCSPRSGDLSVYWYQQSLDQGLQFLIQYYNGEERAKGNILERFSAQQFPDLHSELNLSSLELGDSALYFCASSVGAPTGELFFGEGSRLTVL.

The V call is TRBV5-1, the J call TRBJ1-2, with D possibly TRBD1 on 6 matching bases. V was shortened by 7 bases and J by 1 base, with 17 bases between the two germline ends. The CDR3 spans 15 residues. CDR1 and CDR2 from the germline V gene are SGHRS and YFSETQ. The CDR3 spells CASGHGGLYNYGYTF. The DNA of the CDR3 is TGCGCCAGCGGCCATGGGGGGCTCTATAACTATGGCTACACCTTC.

J is TRBJ2-5 and V is TRBV7-9; weak D call: TRBD1 (6 bases). Germline CDR1 is SEHNR and CDR2 is FQNEAQ (reference sequence). There are 15 residues in the CDR3. Between the trimmed V and J ends, which lost 1 base and 5 bases, there was a span of 14 bases. CDR3 protein: CASSLVTGKLETQYF. The CDR3 bases are TGTGCCAGCAGCTTAGTTACAGGGAAGCTGGAGACCCAGTACTTC.